The 20 T cell receptor beta chains given below trace back to one sample, sequenced in a study of T cell repertoires in cytomegalovirus infection. TCRdb ran MiXCR on the reads and lists one entry per CDR3 protein. The top ten clones hold roughly 25% of a sample with 500,000 or so distinct CDR3 sequences, more than 15% of them seen once. Sequenced input: CD8+ T cells from PBMCs. These receptors were obtained from a human donor in good health (CMV status not recorded). Some clones in this sample may be carry-over from other donors' samples.

In its sample, this clonotype was seen a few times. The chain joins TRBV29-1 to TRBJ1-1, with D uncertain. Germline V CDR1 and CDR2: SQVTM, ANQGSEA. V was pared by 6 bases and J by 5 bases, with 19 bases between. The length of the CDR3 is 14 residues. The CDR3 DNA reads as TGCAGCGTAGGGCGCATTGGGCCCCGAACTGAAGCTTTCTTT. Translation gives CSVGRIGPRTEAFF.

V and J are TRBV27 and TRBJ1-1; D might be TRBD1 (6 bases). CDR1 MNHEY and CDR2 SMNVEV come from the germline V gene (reference sequence). The CDR3 loop spans 14 amino acids. Trimming cost V 6 bases and J 3 bases, with 14 bases left between them. This CDR3 reads CASRPLRGDTEAFF. The CDR3 DNA is TGTGCCAGCAGACCCCTCAGGGGAGACACTGAAGCTTTCTTT.

This clonotype was detected only a few times. The chain couples TRBV5-1 to TRBJ1-6; 8 nucleotides agree with TRBD1. The CDR3 covers 15 residues. The J segment lost 10 bases and the V segment lost 0 bases, leaving 6 bases of the junction unmatched. The germline V gene has CDR1 SGHRS and CDR2 YFSETQ. Written as DNA, the CDR3 is TGCGCCAGCAGCTTGGAGGGACAGGAGTCATCACCCCTCCACTTT. It translates to CASSLEGQESSPLHF.

The V call is TRBV10-3, the J call TRBJ1-2; TRBD1 matches 7 bases. The CDR3 consists of 15 residues. From germline, CDR1 is ENHRY and CDR2 SYGVKD. V dropped 10 bases and J dropped 3; count of bases not matched to a gene: 14. CDR3 in DNA: TGTGCCACCGCTGCACTACAGGGGCTTTACTATGGCTACACCTTC. Protein product: CATAALQGLYYGYTF.

The chain carries TRBV5-4 and TRBJ1-1; no definite D call. From germline, CDR1 is SGHNT and CDR2 YYREEE (reference sequence). The CDR3 sequence is 18 residues long. Deletions cut 4 bases from V and 5 bases from J, with 27 bases between. The CDR3 nucleotides are TGTGCCAGCAGCCGGGGAGGCGGGCTCTTATATGAGGGAACTGAAGCTTTCTTT. As protein: CASSRGGGLLYEGTEAFF.

This clonotype showed up many times. The chain has TRBV11-2 and TRBJ1-1; possible D gene TRBD1, 5 bases. Trimming cost V 5 bases and J 3 bases, with 16 bases left between them. Germline V gene sequence: CDR1 SGHAT, CDR2 FQNNGV. CDR3 size: 15 residues. The CDR3 loop reads CASSIWRGRDTEAFF. The CDR3 DNA is TGTGCCAGCAGCATTTGGAGGGGCCGTGACACTGAAGCTTTCTTT.

This clonotype has at least ten counts. The chain couples TRBV7-9 to TRBJ1-5, with a tentative D call TRBD1 (6 bases). The germline V gene has CDR1 SEHNR and CDR2 FQNEAQ (reference sequence). V was shortened by 1 base and J by 3 bases, with 10 bases between the two germline ends. This CDR3 contains 15 residues. As DNA, the CDR3 is TGTGCCAGCAGCTTAGAAGACAGGAACAATCAGCCCCAGCATTTT. It codes for CASSLEDRNNQPQHF.

This chain joins TRBV19 and TRBJ1-1, with a tentative D call TRBD1 (5 bases). Germline CDR1 and CDR2: LNHDA and SQIVND (reference sequence). This CDR3 has 14 amino acids. V lost 5 bases and J 1 base, leaving 11 bases between the germline ends. The DNA for the CDR3 is TGTGCCAGTAGTTGGACACCGGGGAACACTGAAGCTTTCTTT. Amino acids: CASSWTPGNTEAFF.

This clonotype was observed at least ten times. The CDR3: CASSPGAEPAYNEQFF. DNA for the CDR3: TGTGCCAGCAGCCCGGGGGCGGAACCCGCCTACAATGAGCAGTTCTTC. The chain joins TRBV27 to TRBJ2-1; possibly TRBD1 or TRBD2 for D (6 bases each). CDR3 length: 16 residues. The V gene lost 6 bases and the J gene lost 2 bases, with 17 bases spanning the gap. From germline, CDR1 is MNHEY and CDR2 SMNVEV (reference sequence).

This sequence joins TRBV15 and TRBJ1-2; no reliable D call. There are 14 residues in the CDR3. CDR1 and CDR2 from the germline V gene are LNHNV and YYDKDF (reference sequence). Trimming took 1 base from V and 6 from J, leaving 12 bases between them. The CDR3 DNA reads as TGTGCCACCAGCAGAGGTGGTGCAAGAGATGGCTACACCTTC. Translating it yields CATSRGGARDGYTF.

The table lists this clonotype with many counts. The chain couples TRBV7-9 to TRBJ2-7; possible D gene TRBD2, 5 bases. This CDR3 is 15 amino acids long. The V and J ends lost 0 bases and 1 base respectively, with 10 bases between them. Germline V gives CDR1 SEHNR, CDR2 FQNEAQ (reference sequence). The CDR3 bases are TGTGCCAGCAGCTTAGCCCGGGGTTTATCCTACGAGCAGTACTTC. Translated, it gives CASSLARGLSYEQYF.

This clonotype was seen at least ten times. This chain links TRBV12-3 or TRBV12-4 with TRBJ2-2, with 10 nucleotides matching TRBD1. With 5 bases clipped from V and 2 bases from J, the junction kept 5 bases outside the gene matches. This CDR3 is built from 16 residues. DNA for the CDR3: TGTGCCAGCAGTGCCCGGGACAGGGGCAACACCGGGGAGCTGTTTTTT. It yields the protein CASSARDRGNTGELFF.

This sequence joins TRBV29-1 and TRBJ1-2; the match to TRBD1 covers 7 bases. CDR3 length: 14 residues. The V gene's germline CDR1 is SQVTM and CDR2 ANQGSEA. The J segment lost 1 base and the V segment lost 5 bases, leaving 7 bases of the junction unmatched. The CDR3 is CSVYPDRNNYGYTF. The CDR3 nucleotides are TGCAGCGTTTACCCGGACAGGAATAACTATGGCTACACCTTC.

The CDR3 is CATSRGGNIDEQFF. The CDR3 DNA follows: TGTGCCACCAGCAGAGGAGGGAACATCGATGAGCAGTTCTTC. The chain uses TRBV15 and TRBJ2-1; TRBD2 is a possible D gene (5 bases). The CDR3 has 14 amino acids. CDR1 LNHNV and CDR2 YYDKDF come from the germline V gene (reference sequence). Trimming took 1 base from V and 8 from J, leaving 12 bases between them.

This clonotype showed up many times. The DNA is omitted, as the CDR3 cannot be located on it reliably, and the CDR3 follows TCRdb's listing. The chain's CDR3 is CASSSSDYRAGDEQFF. This rearrangement joins TRBV28 to TRBJ2-1; the table names TRBD2, a call not compared with the DNA. Germline CDR1 is MDHEN and CDR2 is SYDVKM. The CDR3 length equals 16 residues, ends included.

This clonotype showed up just a few times. The chain is built from TRBV9 and TRBJ2-7; D not certain. V shed 0 bases and J shed 6 bases, with 13 bases lying between them. CDR1 SGDLS and CDR2 YYNGEE come from the germline V gene. The CDR3 is made up of 14 amino acids. CDR3 nucleotide sequence: TGTGCCAGCAGCGTAGCTGTCACCCCACGCGAGCAGTACTTC. Protein product: CASSVAVTPREQYF.

This clonotype has a handful of counts. The chain combines TRBV27 with TRBJ1-4; a possible D gene is TRBD1 (6 bases). Trimming took off 7 bases at V and 4 bases at J, with 10 bases between the two ends. Per germline, CDR1 MNHEY and CDR2 SMNVEV (reference sequence). CDR3 length: 13 residues. CDR3 region: CASMRGGNEKLFF. DNA for the CDR3: TGTGCCAGCATGAGGGGGGGTAATGAAAAACTGTTTTTT.

The rearrangement links TRBV12-3 or TRBV12-4 to TRBJ2-7; D is unclear. Deletions cut 0 bases from V and 3 bases from J, with 9 bases between. The CDR3 length is 14 residues. CDR3 DNA: TGTGCCAGCAGTTTAGCTTCGGACGGCTACGAGCAGTACTTC. Its translation is CASSLASDGYEQYF.

There are many counts of this clonotype. The V call is TRBV7-9, the J call TRBJ1-1; D unresolved. Germline lookup yields CDR1 SEHNR and CDR2 FQNEAQ (reference sequence). The ends were cut back, 5 bases at V and 6 bases at J, with 13 bases in the middle. The length of the CDR3 is 13 residues. This CDR3 is CASSPDVRPEAFF. Written as DNA, the CDR3 is TGTGCCAGCAGCCCGGATGTGAGACCTGAAGCTTTCTTT.

The CDR3 nucleotides are TGTGCCATCAGTGAGTCAGCGGGGGGGCACACAGATACGCAGTATTTT. Translation: CAISESAGGHTDTQYF. This chain connects TRBV10-3 to TRBJ2-3; 10 bases map to TRBD2. This CDR3 has 16 residues. Per the germline V gene, CDR1 is ENHRY and CDR2 is SYGVKD. V dropped 0 bases and J dropped 2; count of bases not matched to a gene: 2.